The 29 T cell receptor beta chains below come from one sample, sequenced in a study of blood T cell repertoires in COVID-19 (dated by TCRdb to 2019 to 2021). The library was produced with the immunoSEQ multiplex PCR assay. TCRdb's version of the immuneACCESS table is confined to in-frame rearrangements and falls short of the full clone set. An unresolved V gene accounts for under half of the shortfall where checked; the remainder is of unknown origin. The sample table records tens of thousands of clones; approximately 84% of these occur just once. The ten largest clones capture 15% of the sample. The sequenced sample was peripheral blood. These TCRs come from a human donor with active COVID-19. The donor label of this sample is uncertain.

The chain is built from TRBV5-8 and TRBJ2-6; 9 bases map to TRBD2. Germline CDR1 reads SGHTS; CDR2 reads YDEGEE. The ends lost 3 bases at V and 0 bases at J; junction bases unmatched: 10. This CDR3 spans 19 amino acids. The CDR3 is CASSWTIAGAISGANVLTF. DNA for the CDR3: TGTGCCAGCAGCTGGACCATAGCGGGGGCCATCTCTGGGGCCAACGTCCTGACTTTC.

CDR3: CASSGRATNSSGNTIYF. Here the CDR3 DNA reads TGTGCCAGCAGCGGGCGGGCCACTAATAGCTCTGGAAACACCATATATTTT. The chain links TRBV2 to TRBJ1-3; the D is unclear. This CDR3 is 17 amino acids long. The germline V gene has CDR1 SNHLY and CDR2 FYNNEI. V was cut by 6 bases and J by 0 bases, with 18 bases left in between.

The chain carries TRBV2 and TRBJ1-2; D may be TRBD1 (6 bases). Germline loops: CDR1 SNHLY, CDR2 FYNNEI. Trimming stripped 4 bases from V and 2 bases from J, with 11 bases between. The CDR3 consists of 14 residues. The CDR3 loop is CASSGRTENYGYTF. In nucleotides, the CDR3 is TGTGCCAGCAGTGGAAGGACAGAGAACTATGGCTACACCTTC.

The chain combines TRBV19 with TRBJ2-2, with D possibly being TRBD1 (6 bases). The germline V and J ends were trimmed by 5 bases and 7 bases, with 20 bases remaining between them. The V gene's germline CDR1 is LNHDA and CDR2 SQIVND (reference sequence). The CDR3 is 16 amino acids. The CDR3 region is CASSPGLLGAGGELFF. The DNA of the CDR3 is TGTGCCAGTAGTCCAGGTTTGTTGGGGGCCGGCGGGGAGCTGTTTTTT. Full variable domain (rest looked up from reference TRBV19 and TRBJ2-2): DGGITQSPKYLFRKEGQNVTLSCEQNLNHDAMYWYRQDPGQGLRLIYYSQIVNDFQKGDIAEGYSVSREKKESFPLTVTSAQKNPTAFYLCASSPGLLGAGGELFFGEGSRLTVL.

J is TRBJ2-3 and V is TRBV5-1, with D possibly TRBD2 on 6 matching bases. This CDR3 comprises 15 residues. The V gene's germline CDR1 is SGHRS and CDR2 YFSETQ. The V and J ends lost 0 bases and 2 bases respectively, with 10 bases between them. CDR3 sequence: CASSLDSGSTDTQYF. The CDR3 DNA is TGCGCCAGCAGCTTGGATAGCGGATCCACAGATACGCAGTATTTT.

The gene calls are TRBV7-2 and TRBJ2-1, with a possible D match to TRBD1 (6 bases). V lost 8 bases and J 10 bases, leaving 15 bases between the germline ends. There are 12 residues in the CDR3. The germline gives CDR1 SGHTA, CDR2 FQGNSA. In DNA form, the CDR3 reads TGTGCCAGCGGCACAGGGCCGCGGGAGCAGTTCTTC. It translates to CASGTGPREQFF.

The J gene is TRBJ1-6, the V gene TRBV4-2; D not resolved. V dropped 0 bases and J dropped 0 bases, with 9 bases sitting between them. Germline V gene sequence: CDR1 LGHNA, CDR2 YNFKEQ. This CDR3 has 17 residues. The CDR3, as DNA: TGTGCCAGCAGCCAAGATACGGCTAGCTCCTATAATTCACCCCTCCACTTT. It specifies CASSQDTASSYNSPLHF.

The chain links TRBV5-4 to TRBJ1-2, with 7 bases identical to TRBD1. Trimming cost V 3 bases and J 0 bases; bases outside gene matches: 2. The germline V gene has CDR1 SGHNT and CDR2 YYREEE (reference sequence). The CDR3 contains 14 residues. The CDR3 DNA is TGTGCCAGCAGCTGGACAGGCTCTAACTATGGCTACACCTTC. Protein: CASSWTGSNYGYTF.

The V and J genes are TRBV18 and TRBJ2-1, with 9 bases fitting TRBD2. This CDR3 spans 18 amino acids. V trimming: 4 bases; J trimming: 3 bases; junction bases outside the gene matches: 13. The germline V gene encodes CDR1 KGHSH and CDR2 LQKENI. The CDR3 protein is CASSRRQTSGDSYNEQFF. CDR3 nucleotides: TGTGCCAGCTCACGCCGCCAGACTAGCGGAGACAGCTACAATGAGCAGTTCTTC.

This chain uses TRBV29-1 with TRBJ1-2, with D possibly matching TRBD1 (5 bases). The germline CDR1 and CDR2 sequences are SQVTM and ANQGSEA. Trimming removed 6 bases from V and 4 bases from J, with 15 bases in between. The CDR3 loop spans 13 amino acids. The CDR3 loop reads CSVVIRDSYGYTF. CDR3 nucleotide sequence: TGCAGCGTCGTCATCCGGGACTCCTATGGCTACACCTTC. The entire variable domain, with the rest obtained from reference TRBV29-1 and TRBJ1-2, is as follows: SAVISQKPSRDICQRGTSLTIQCQVDSQVTMMFWYRQQPGQSLTLIATANQGSEATYESGFVIDKFPISRPNLTFSTLTVSNMSPEDSSIYLCSVVIRDSYGYTFGSGTRLTVV.

The chain is built from TRBV7-9 and TRBJ2-7; the D gene is possibly TRBD1 (5 bases). The CDR3 sequence is 16 residues long. The V end was cut by 4 bases, the J end by 3 bases, with 19 bases between. Germline values: CDR1 SEHNR, CDR2 FQNEAQ (reference sequence). The CDR3 nucleotides are TGTGCCAGCAGCTCAACCGAAATGGGGCCTTACTACGAGCAGTACTTC. Its translation is CASSSTEMGPYYEQYF.

This chain connects TRBV5-1 to TRBJ1-2, with D maybe TRBD1 (5 bases). Germline V lookup: CDR1 SGHRS, CDR2 YFSETQ. V gave up 4 bases and J gave up 0 bases, with 13 bases separating them. CDR3 length: 15 amino acids. The DNA of the CDR3 is TGCGCCAGCAGCCCCGGGGGGTTAGCTAACTATGGCTACACCTTC. Amino acid sequence: CASSPGGLANYGYTF.

The gene calls are TRBV9 and TRBJ2-2; TRBD2 agrees at 8 bases. Per the germline V gene, CDR1 is SGDLS and CDR2 is YYNGEE. This CDR3 is 16 amino acids long. The V segment lost 0 bases and the J segment 3 bases; nucleotides outside the gene matches: 4. The CDR3 nucleotides are TGTGCCAGCAGCGTAGCCCCGGGGGGGCACACCGGGGAGCTGTTTTTT. This encodes CASSVAPGGHTGELFF.

The rearrangement links TRBV7-2 to TRBJ2-5; no clear D gene. Trimming cost V 5 bases and J 4 bases, with 20 bases left between them. This CDR3 comprises 16 residues. The V gene's germline CDR1 is SGHTA and CDR2 FQGNSA. CDR3 region: CASSRNGQGVRETQYF. The CDR3 region has the DNA TGTGCCAGCAGCCGTAATGGGCAAGGTGTACGAGAGACCCAGTACTTC.

The chain couples TRBV19 to TRBJ1-1; unclear D gene. CDR3 length: 12 residues. The V end lost 6 bases, the J end lost 0 bases, and 5 bases lay between the germline ends. Germline values: CDR1 LNHDA, CDR2 SQIVND (reference sequence). This chain's CDR3 is CASSFLNTEAFF. CDR3 in DNA: TGTGCCAGTAGCTTCCTGAACACTGAAGCTTTCTTT.

The chain uses TRBV29-1 and TRBJ2-5; 10 positions agree with TRBD1. Germline V gives CDR1 SQVTM, CDR2 ANQGSEA. There are 16 residues in the CDR3. Losses at the gene ends were 3 bases for V and 4 bases for J; bases not matched to a gene: 11. CDR3 bases: TGCAGCGTTGATACTGAGACAGGGGGCTGGGGAGAGACCCAGTACTTC. Residues: CSVDTETGGWGETQYF. The variable domain in full, completed from reference TRBV29-1 and TRBJ2-5, reads SAVISQKPSRDICQRGTSLTIQCQVDSQVTMMFWYRQQPGQSLTLIATANQGSEATYESGFVIDKFPISRPNLTFSTLTVSNMSPEDSSIYLCSVDTETGGWGETQYFGPGTRLLVL.

The V gene is TRBV5-6, the J gene TRBJ2-3; D remains ambiguous. Germline lookup yields CDR1 SGHDT and CDR2 YYEEEE. The CDR3 contains 15 residues. Trimming shortened V by 0 bases and J by 3 bases, and 11 bases separated the two germline ends. As DNA, the CDR3 is TGTGCCAGCAGCTTGGATAGCCTAATTACAGATACGCAGTATTTT. This sequence encodes CASSLDSLITDTQYF.

V and J are TRBV6-2 or TRBV6-3 and TRBJ1-1; D perhaps matches TRBD1 (6 bases). With 6 bases removed from V and 0 bases from J, the gap between germline ends came to 14 bases. The germline V gene encodes CDR1 MNHEY and CDR2 SVGEGT. The CDR3 consists of 15 residues. For the CDR3, the DNA is TGTGCCAGCAGCAAGACAGGACGGATGAACACTGAAGCTTTCTTT. Residues: CASSKTGRMNTEAFF.

The chain joins TRBV28 to TRBJ2-1; 9 bases are a match to TRBD2. CDR1 and CDR2 (germline): MDHEN, SYDVKM. This CDR3 has 16 amino acids. The V gene end was trimmed by 4 bases and the J gene end by 5 bases; junction bases not matched to a gene: 9. CDR3 bases: TGTGCCAGCAGTTCTTTTGCGGGGGGGCGAAACAATGAGCAGTTCTTC. Its translation: CASSSFAGGRNNEQFF. The whole variable domain, remainder taken from reference TRBV28 and TRBJ2-1, is DVKVTQSSRYLVKRTGEKVFLECVQDMDHENMFWYRQDPGLGLRLIYFSYDVKMKEKGDIPEGYSVSREKKERFSLILESASTNQTSMYLCASSSFAGGRNNEQFFGPGTRLTVL.

This sequence joins TRBV6-5 and TRBJ1-2; 7 positions agree with TRBD1. Germline loops: CDR1 MNHEY, CDR2 SVGAGI. V gave up 6 bases and J gave up 6 bases; unmatched junction bases: 7. The CDR3 is 13 amino acids. CDR3 loop: CASSRQGDNGYTF. CDR3 coding DNA: TGTGCCAGCAGCAGACAGGGTGACAATGGCTACACCTTC.

In its sample, this clone was seen once. The chain recombines TRBV7-9 with TRBJ1-1, with 7 bases lining up with TRBD1. Per the germline V gene, CDR1 is SEHNR and CDR2 is FQNEAQ (reference sequence). The CDR3 is 13 residues long. Trimming took 8 bases from V and 2 from J; bases not matched to a gene: 5. In DNA form, the CDR3 reads TGTGCCAGCGGGGGACAGCCTAACACTGAAGCTTTCTTT. Amino acids: CASGGQPNTEAFF.

Here the CDR3 reads CASKRTSGTNTGELFF. In DNA form, the CDR3 reads TGTGCCAGCAAAAGGACTAGCGGGACGAACACCGGGGAGCTGTTTTTT. V and J are TRBV14 and TRBJ2-2; TRBD2 matches 12 bases. In germline, CDR1 is SGHDN, CDR2 FVKESK. V lost 7 bases to trimming and J lost 0 bases; unmatched junction nucleotides: 3. This CDR3 region has 16 residues. The variable domain in full, with the rest retrieved from reference TRBV14 and TRBJ2-2, is EAGVTQFPSHSVIEKGQTVTLRCDPISGHDNLYWYRRVMGKEIKFLLHFVKESKQDESGMPNNRFLAERTGGTYSTLKVQPAELEDSGVYFCASKRTSGTNTGELFFGEGSRLTVL.

The chain is built from TRBV3-1 (or the pseudogene TRBV3-2) and TRBJ2-3; TRBD2 aligns across 13 bases. V trimming: 0 bases; J trimming: 0 bases; junction bases outside the gene matches: 6. Looked up from germline, CDR1 is LGHDT and CDR2 is YNNKEL (reference sequence). This CDR3 has 19 amino acids. The CDR3 nucleotides read TGTGCCAGCAGCCAAGATACCCGGGGACTAGCGGGGAGCACAGATACGCAGTATTTT. This translates into CASSQDTRGLAGSTDTQYF.

The chain combines TRBV6-5 with TRBJ1-6, with a weak D call TRBD1 (5 bases). Trimming left V 4 bases short and J 5 bases short, with 6 bases between. Germline V CDR1 and CDR2: MNHEY, SVGAGI. This CDR3 is built from 13 residues. The CDR3 nucleotides are TGTGCCAGCAGTTCCAGGGATAATTCACCCCTCCACTTT. It is translated as CASSSRDNSPLHF.

The J gene is TRBJ2-7, the V gene TRBV3-1 (or the pseudogene TRBV3-2), with 10 positions matching TRBD1. The CDR3 is 15 residues long. Unmatched junction bases numbered 10, after V lost 5 bases and J lost 6 bases. The germline gives CDR1 LGHDT, CDR2 YNNKEL (reference sequence). Here the CDR3 DNA reads TGTGCCAGCAGCAGAACCGGGACAGGGGATACCGAGCAGTACTTC. Translation gives CASSRTGTGDTEQYF.

The genes are TRBV10-2 and TRBJ2-3; possible D gene TRBD2, 5 bases. In germline, CDR1 is WSHSY, CDR2 SAAADI. The CDR3 has 16 amino acids. V lost 3 bases and J 4 bases, leaving 17 bases between the germline ends. Here the CDR3 reads CASSELSIGGPDTQYF. The CDR3 DNA sequence: TGCGCCAGCAGTGAATTATCGATTGGAGGCCCAGATACGCAGTATTTT.

This chain joins TRBV12-3 or TRBV12-4 and TRBJ1-2; D not certain. Trimming left V 3 bases short and J 3 bases short, with 8 bases between. The CDR3 consists of 13 residues. The chain's CDR3 is CASSLSVYYGYTF. The CDR3 nucleotides are TGTGCCAGCAGTTTGTCGGTTTACTATGGCTACACCTTC.

Only one count was recorded for this clone. This same CDR3 is encoded by further DNA sequences in the sample. The chain employs TRBV4-3 and TRBJ2-3; 7 bases align to TRBD1. The germline gives CDR1 LGHNA, CDR2 YSLEER. V dropped 0 bases and J dropped 4; count of bases not matched to a gene: 4. The CDR3 loop spans 15 amino acids. Here the CDR3 reads CASSQDRGGADTQYF. In DNA form, the CDR3 reads TGCGCCAGCAGCCAAGACCGAGGGGGCGCAGATACGCAGTATTTT.

The chain recombines TRBV11-2 with TRBJ2-7; D unclear. CDR3 length equals 13 residues. V was clipped by 1 base and J by 6 bases, with 10 bases between them. Germline CDR1 is SGHAT and CDR2 is FQNNGV. The CDR3 DNA reads TGTGCCAGCAGCTTAGTTTTCGGGTTCGAGCAGTACTTC. As protein: CASSLVFGFEQYF.